The clone carrying this T cell receptor beta chain has a handful of counts. These data are taken from a study of T cells in Graves' hyperthyroidism and ophthalmopathy. Using RNA transcripts as the source, TCR beta CDR3 regions were amplified. During a first-round RT-PCR of the TCR CDR3, the HTBI primer set was used. TCRdb used MiXCR to reprocess the multiplex PCR reads, holding one entry per CDR3 protein. The sample records 610,000 or so distinct CDR3 sequences, about 43% being singletons. Germline loops: CDR1 LGHNA, CDR2 YSLEER. This CDR3 has 17 residues. J was trimmed by 2 bases and V by 1 base; bases with no gene match: 8.

What was sequenced was peripheral blood or thyroid tissue (not recorded which). This receptor was taken from a woman between 18 and 29 years old with Graves' hyperthyroidism. The chain couples TRBV4-3 to TRBJ2-7; 10 nucleotides line up with TRBD1. CDR3 coding DNA: TGCGCCAGCAGCCAAGTATTAGGGACAGGGGTACCCTACGAGCAGTACTTC. Its protein product is CASSQVLGTGVPYEQYF.